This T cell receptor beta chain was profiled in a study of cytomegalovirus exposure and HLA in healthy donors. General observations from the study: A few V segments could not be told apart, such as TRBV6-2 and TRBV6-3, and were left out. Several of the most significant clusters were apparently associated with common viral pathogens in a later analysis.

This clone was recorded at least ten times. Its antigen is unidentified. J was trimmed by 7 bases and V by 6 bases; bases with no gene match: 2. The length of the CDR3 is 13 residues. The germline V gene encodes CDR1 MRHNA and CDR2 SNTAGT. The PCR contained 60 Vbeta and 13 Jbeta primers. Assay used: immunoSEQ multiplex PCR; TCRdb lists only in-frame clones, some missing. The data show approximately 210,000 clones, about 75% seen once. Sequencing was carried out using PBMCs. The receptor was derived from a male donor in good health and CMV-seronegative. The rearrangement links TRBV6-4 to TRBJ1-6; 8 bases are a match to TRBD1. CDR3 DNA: TGTGCCAGCAGGACAGGGGTAAATTCACCCCTCCACTTT. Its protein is CASRTGVNSPLHF.